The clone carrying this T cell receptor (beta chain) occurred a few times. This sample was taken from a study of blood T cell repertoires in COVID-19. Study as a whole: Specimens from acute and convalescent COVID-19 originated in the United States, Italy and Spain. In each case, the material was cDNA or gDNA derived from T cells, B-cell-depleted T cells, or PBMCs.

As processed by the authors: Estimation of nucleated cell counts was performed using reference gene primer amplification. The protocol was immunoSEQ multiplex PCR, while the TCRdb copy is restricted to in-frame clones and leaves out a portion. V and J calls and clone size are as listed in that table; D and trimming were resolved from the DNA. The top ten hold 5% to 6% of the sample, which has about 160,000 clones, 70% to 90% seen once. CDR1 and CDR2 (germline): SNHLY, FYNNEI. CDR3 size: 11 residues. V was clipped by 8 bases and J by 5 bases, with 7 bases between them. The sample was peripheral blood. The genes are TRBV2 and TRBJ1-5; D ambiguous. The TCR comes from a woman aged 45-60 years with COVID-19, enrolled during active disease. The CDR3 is CASARDQPQHF. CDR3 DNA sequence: TGTGCCAGCGCACGGGATCAGCCCCAGCATTTT.